One sample yielded the 15 T cell receptor beta chains listed below, sequenced in a study of cytomegalovirus exposure and HLA in healthy donors. Both 60 Vbeta primers and 13 Jbeta primers went into the PCR. Clones were sequenced by immunoSEQ multiplex PCR, and TCRdb holds only the in-frame ones, with some missing. The sample lists around 150,000 clones; roughly 79% were seen once. Material: PBMCs. The receptors were gathered from a woman between 35 and 50 years old in good health and CMV-seronegative.

The V gene is TRBV2, the J gene TRBJ1-5; 9 positions match TRBD1. The CDR3 loop spans 15 amino acids. J lost 8 bases, V lost 6 bases, and 11 bases had no gene match. In germline, CDR1 is SNHLY, CDR2 FYNNEI. The CDR3 region is CASRAGTGSLEPQHF. In DNA, the CDR3 is TGTGCCAGCAGAGCCGGGACAGGGAGTTTGGAGCCCCAGCATTTT.

This chain joins TRBV12-5 and TRBJ1-1; no clear D gene. CDR3 length: 13 residues. V shed 1 base and J shed 3 bases, with 6 bases lying between them. In germline, CDR1 is LGHNT, CDR2 FRNRAP. CDR3 residues: CASGLGEYTEAFF. The CDR3 nucleotides read TGTGCTAGTGGTTTGGGTGAGTACACTGAAGCTTTCTTT.

This chain connects TRBV10-3 to TRBJ2-1; D not resolved. V was pared by 2 bases and J by 13 bases, with 12 bases between. The CDR3 length is 12 residues. In germline, CDR1 is ENHRY, CDR2 SYGVKD. Here the CDR3 reads CAISEGQVHQFF. Written as DNA, the CDR3 is TGTGCCATCAGTGAGGGGCAGGTACATCAGTTCTTC.

The rearrangement links TRBV5-1 to TRBJ2-1; D is perhaps TRBD2 (5 bases). This CDR3 has 19 amino acids. Looked up from germline, CDR1 is SGHRS and CDR2 is YFSETQ. Trimming took 4 bases from V and 4 from J, leaving 27 bases between them. The CDR3: CASSPIDLANSGDYNEQFF. CDR3 DNA sequence: TGCGCCAGCAGCCCTATCGACCTAGCAAACTCTGGGGATTACAATGAGCAGTTCTTC.

This clone was observed a handful of times. The chain couples TRBV2 to TRBJ2-2; 11 bases are shared with TRBD1. Per germline, CDR1 SNHLY and CDR2 FYNNEI. The CDR3 runs 15 residues. The V segment lost 1 base and the J segment 6 bases; nucleotides outside the gene matches: 1. The chain's CDR3 is CASSEGDRGAGELFF. The CDR3 DNA follows: TGTGCCAGCAGTGAAGGGGACAGGGGGGCCGGGGAGCTGTTTTTT. Full variable domain (rest looked up from reference TRBV2 and TRBJ2-2): EPEVTQTPSHQVTQMGQEVILRCVPISNHLYFYWYRQILGQKVEFLVSFYNNEISEKSEIFDDQFSVERPDGSNFTLKIRSTKLEDSAMYFCASSEGDRGAGELFFGEGSRLTVL.

V and J are TRBV19 and TRBJ2-5, with D possibly matching TRBD1 (6 bases). V was pared by 0 bases and J by 1 base, with 15 bases between. The germline V gene has CDR1 LNHDA and CDR2 SQIVND (reference sequence). The CDR3 loop spans 17 amino acids. This chain's CDR3 is CASSIDRDTWGQETQYF. In nucleotides, the CDR3 is TGTGCCAGTAGTATAGATCGGGACACCTGGGGCCAAGAGACCCAGTACTTC.

The chain links TRBV4-1 to TRBJ2-7, with 9 bases fitting TRBD2. The V gene's germline CDR1 is MGHRA and CDR2 YSYEKL. CDR3 size: 20 residues. V shed 3 bases, J shed 0 bases, and the junction held 18 bases outside the gene matches. The CDR3 loop is CASSHDVTSGPGGSSYEQYF. The CDR3 nucleotides are TGCGCCAGCAGCCACGACGTCACTAGCGGGCCTGGCGGGAGCTCCTACGAGCAGTACTTC.

The chain couples TRBV7-9 to TRBJ2-7; 13 bases match TRBD2. V gave up 5 bases and J gave up 5 bases; unmatched junction bases: 9. CDR1 is SEHNR and CDR2 is FQNEAQ in the germline V gene (reference sequence). This CDR3 comprises 16 residues. The CDR3 region has the DNA TGTGCCAGCAGCGCCTGGACTAGCGGGAGTTTCGACGAGCAGTACTTC. It translates to CASSAWTSGSFDEQYF.

This clone turned up a few times. This chain uses TRBV7-8 with TRBJ2-2; TRBD2 aligns across 10 bases. CDR1 and CDR2 from the germline V gene are SGHVS and FQNEAQ. The CDR3 has 15 amino acids. J was trimmed by 7 bases and V by 6 bases; bases with no gene match: 8. The chain's CDR3 is CASRSLAGEGGELFF. In DNA form, the CDR3 reads TGTGCCAGCAGGTCTCTAGCGGGAGAGGGCGGGGAGCTGTTTTTT. Filled out from reference TRBV7-8 and TRBJ2-2, the complete variable domain reads GAGVSQSPRYKVAKRGQDVALRCDPISGHVSLFWYQQALGQGPEFLTYFQNEAQLDKSGLPSDRFFAERPEGSVSTLKIQRTQQEDSAVYLCASRSLAGEGGELFFGEGSRLTVL.

This clone has just one count. The J gene is TRBJ2-3, the V gene TRBV7-2; 8 bases match TRBD2. The CDR3 is 16 amino acids. V gave up 5 bases and J gave up 6 bases; unmatched junction bases: 13. Germline CDR1 and CDR2: SGHTA and FQGNSA. The CDR3 DNA reads TGTGCCAGCAGCCAGGAGCGGGAGTATTTTGGGGATACGCAGTATTTT. Its protein product is CASSQEREYFGDTQYF.

The rearrangement joins TRBV11-2 to TRBJ2-1; D is perhaps TRBD2 (6 bases). The germline V and J ends were trimmed by 4 bases and 2 bases, with 12 bases remaining between them. Per the germline V gene, CDR1 is SGHAT and CDR2 is FQNNGV. The CDR3 contains 15 residues. Here the CDR3 reads CASSSRLDTYNEQFF. Written as DNA, the CDR3 is TGTGCCAGCAGCTCCAGACTAGACACCTACAATGAGCAGTTCTTC.

V gene TRBV7-9 combines with J gene TRBJ2-1; tentatively, D is TRBD2 (6 bases). V was shortened by 1 base and J by 8 bases, with 18 bases between the two germline ends. There are 16 residues in the CDR3. From germline, CDR1 is SEHNR and CDR2 FQNEAQ (reference sequence). The CDR3 sequence is CASSLGTAGLYHEQFF. The CDR3 DNA sequence: TGTGCCAGCAGCTTAGGAACGGCGGGACTTTACCATGAGCAGTTCTTC.

The chain carries TRBV5-1 and TRBJ2-7; TRBD2 is a possible D gene (5 bases). The CDR3 is 14 residues long. Germline-derived CDR1 and CDR2 are SGHRS and YFSETQ. V was pared by 3 bases and J by 1 base, with 11 bases between. CDR3 in amino acids: CASSSRESSYEQYF. CDR3 DNA sequence: TGCGCCAGCAGCTCGAGGGAGAGTTCCTACGAGCAGTACTTC.

This clone was found once. The rearrangement uses TRBV30 and TRBJ2-7, with 7 bases lining up with TRBD2. With 3 bases clipped from V and 7 bases from J, the junction kept 9 bases outside the gene matches. This CDR3 is built from 13 residues. Per the germline V gene, CDR1 is GTSNPN and CDR2 is SVGIG (reference sequence). The CDR3 region is CAWRDLLAREQYF. The CDR3 DNA reads as TGTGCCTGGAGAGACCTACTAGCGCGAGAGCAGTACTTC.

The rearrangement uses TRBV28 and TRBJ2-3, with D possibly matching TRBD1 (7 bases). Germline assignment: CDR1 MDHEN and CDR2 SYDVKM. Trimming stripped 6 bases from V and 5 bases from J, with 12 bases between. The CDR3 extends over 13 amino acids. The CDR3 region has the DNA TGTGCCAGCAGATCAGGGGGAGGAGATACGCAGTATTTT. This gives the protein CASRSGGGDTQYF.